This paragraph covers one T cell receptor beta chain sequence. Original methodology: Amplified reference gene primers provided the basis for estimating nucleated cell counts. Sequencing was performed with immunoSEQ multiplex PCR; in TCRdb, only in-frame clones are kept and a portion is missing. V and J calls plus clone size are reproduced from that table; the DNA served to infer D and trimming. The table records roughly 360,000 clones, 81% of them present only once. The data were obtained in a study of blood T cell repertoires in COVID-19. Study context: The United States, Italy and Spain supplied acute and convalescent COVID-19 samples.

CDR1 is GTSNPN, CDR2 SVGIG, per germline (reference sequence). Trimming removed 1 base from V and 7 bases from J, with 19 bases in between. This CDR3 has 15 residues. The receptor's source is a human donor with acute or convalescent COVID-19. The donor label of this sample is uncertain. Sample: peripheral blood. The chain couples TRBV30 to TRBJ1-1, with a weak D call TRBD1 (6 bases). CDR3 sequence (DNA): TGTGCCTGGAGTGCCCAGGGGAGGGACCGGAGTGAAGCTTTCTTT. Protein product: CAWSAQGRDRSEAFF.